The source of this T cell receptor beta chain is a study of PD-1 blockade in classical Hodgkin lymphoma. V lost 4 bases to trimming and J lost 3 bases, with 16 bases between them. This CDR3 contains 16 residues. Germline CDR1 LGHNA, CDR2 YSLEER. The assay was immunoSEQ multiplex PCR, and TCRdb's table has in-frame clones only and misses some. This table has about 93,000 clones, around 78% appearing once. Time point denoted: cycle 4 day 1 (C4D1), after less than 7 weeks of nivolumab. Every patient relapsed after autologous stem cell transplantation, and brentuximab vedotin exposure varied. Sequenced material: peripheral blood mononuclear cells (PBMCs), taken before the fourth cycle of nivolumab. This clonotype was sampled from a human donor with classical Hodgkin lymphoma. The chain links TRBV4-3 to TRBJ2-1; possibly TRBD2 for D (5 bases). The CDR3, as DNA: TGCGCCAGCAGCCCCCAACGGGATTTCTTCTACAATGAGCAGTTCTTC. It translates to CASSPQRDFFYNEQFF.